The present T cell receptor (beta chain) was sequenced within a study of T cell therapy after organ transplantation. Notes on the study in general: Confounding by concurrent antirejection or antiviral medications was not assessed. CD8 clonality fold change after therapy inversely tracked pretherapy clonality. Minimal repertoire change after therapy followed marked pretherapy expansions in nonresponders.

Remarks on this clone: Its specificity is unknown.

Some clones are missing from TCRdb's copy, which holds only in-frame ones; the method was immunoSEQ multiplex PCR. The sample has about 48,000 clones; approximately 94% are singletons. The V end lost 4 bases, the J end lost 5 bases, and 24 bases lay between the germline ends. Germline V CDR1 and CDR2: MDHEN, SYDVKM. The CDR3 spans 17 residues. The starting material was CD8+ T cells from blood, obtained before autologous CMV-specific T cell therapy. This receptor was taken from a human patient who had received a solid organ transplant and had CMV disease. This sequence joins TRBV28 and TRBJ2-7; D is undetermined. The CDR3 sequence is CASSSPRTDQRSHEQYF. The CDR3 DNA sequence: TGTGCCAGCAGTTCCCCCCGGACGGATCAAAGAAGCCACGAGCAGTACTTC.